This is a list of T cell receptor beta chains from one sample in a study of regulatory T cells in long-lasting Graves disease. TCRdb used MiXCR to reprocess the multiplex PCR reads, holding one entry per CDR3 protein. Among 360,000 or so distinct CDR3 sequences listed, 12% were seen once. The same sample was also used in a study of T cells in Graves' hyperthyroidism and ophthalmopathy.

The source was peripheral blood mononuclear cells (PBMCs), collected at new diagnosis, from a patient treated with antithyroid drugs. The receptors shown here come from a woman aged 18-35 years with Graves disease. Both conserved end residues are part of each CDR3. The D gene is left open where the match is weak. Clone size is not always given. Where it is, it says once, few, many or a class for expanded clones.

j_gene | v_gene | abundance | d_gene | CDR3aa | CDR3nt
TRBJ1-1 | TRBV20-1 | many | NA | CSAQNLHRGNTEAFF | TGCAGTGCTCAGAACCTTCACAGAGGGAACACTGAAGCTTTCTTT
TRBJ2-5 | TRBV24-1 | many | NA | CATSDLSRGEETQYF | TGTGCCACCAGTGATTTGTCCAGGGGTGAGGAGACCCAGTACTTC
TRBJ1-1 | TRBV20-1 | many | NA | CSAGRRRGYTEAFF | TGCAGTGCTGGAAGAAGAAGGGGATACACTGAAGCTTTCTTT
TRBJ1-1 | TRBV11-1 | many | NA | CASSLEAGSEAFF | TGTGCCAGCAGCTTAGAAGCGGGGTCTGAAGCTTTCTTT
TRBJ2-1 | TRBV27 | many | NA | CASTLGPPSYNEQFF | TGTGCCAGCACTTTGGGACCTCCGTCCTACAATGAGCAGTTCTTC
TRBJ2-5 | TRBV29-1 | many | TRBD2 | CSVEEVTSGAETQYF | TGCAGCGTTGAAGAAGTGACTAGCGGAGCAGAGACCCAGTACTTC
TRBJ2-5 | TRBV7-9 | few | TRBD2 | CASKAGGPNQETQYF | TGTGCCAGCAAGGCGGGGGGGCCGAATCAAGAGACCCAGTACTTC
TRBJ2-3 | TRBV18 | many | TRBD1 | CASSTGAGSDTQYF | TGTGCCAGCTCAACAGGGGCCGGCTCAGATACGCAGTATTTT
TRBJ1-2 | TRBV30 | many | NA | CACSPAGYGYTF | TGTGCCTGCTCCCCGGCGGGCTATGGCTACACCTTC
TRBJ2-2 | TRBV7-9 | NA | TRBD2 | CASSLAPGTSGRRANTGELFF | TGTGCCAGCAGCTTAGCTCCCGGGACTAGCGGGAGGAGGGCGAACACCGGGGAGCTGTTTTTT
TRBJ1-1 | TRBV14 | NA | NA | CASSRLLAEAFF | TGTGCCAGCAGCCGATTGCTGGCCGAAGCTTTCTTT
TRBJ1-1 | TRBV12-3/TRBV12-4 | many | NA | CASSRTKRPEAFF | TGTGCCAGCAGTAGGACCAAACGCCCTGAAGCTTTCTTT
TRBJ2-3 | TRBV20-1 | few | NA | CSARDLRAGGWTDTQYF | TGCAGTGCTAGAGATCTCCGGGCAGGGGGGTGGACAGATACGCAGTATTTT
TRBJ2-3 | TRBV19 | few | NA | CASSIWGPRVDTQYF | TGTGCCAGTAGTATCTGGGGGCCCCGTGTAGATACGCAGTATTTT
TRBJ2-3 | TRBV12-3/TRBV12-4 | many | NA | CASRGDSTDTQYF | TGTGCCAGTCGCGGGGACAGCACAGATACGCAGTATTTT
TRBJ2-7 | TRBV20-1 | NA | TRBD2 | CSGGRGAYEQYF | TGCAGTGGCGGGAGGGGAGCCTACGAGCAGTACTTC
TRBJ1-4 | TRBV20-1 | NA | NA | CSAHTGPHGEKLFF | TGCAGTGCTCACACCGGGCCCCACGGCGAAAAACTGTTTTTT
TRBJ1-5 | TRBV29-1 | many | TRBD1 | CSVMTGASGNQPQHF | TGCAGCGTTATGACAGGGGCGAGTGGCAATCAGCCCCAGCATTTT
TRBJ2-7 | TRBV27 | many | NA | CASSLGSPSSYEQYF | TGTGCCAGCAGTTTGGGCAGCCCGAGCTCCTACGAGCAGTACTTC
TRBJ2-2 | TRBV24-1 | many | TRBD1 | CATSDPGTGGSTGELFF | TGTGCCACCAGTGACCCCGGGACAGGGGGCTCGACCGGGGAGCTGTTTTTT
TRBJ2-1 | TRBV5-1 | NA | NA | CASSFVAESSYNEQFF | TGCGCCAGCAGCTTTGTAGCGGAGAGCTCCTACAATGAGCAGTTCTTC
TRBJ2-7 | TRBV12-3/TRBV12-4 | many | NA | CASSLVTGPSYEQYF | TGTGCCAGCAGTTTAGTTACAGGGCCCTCCTACGAGCAGTACTTC